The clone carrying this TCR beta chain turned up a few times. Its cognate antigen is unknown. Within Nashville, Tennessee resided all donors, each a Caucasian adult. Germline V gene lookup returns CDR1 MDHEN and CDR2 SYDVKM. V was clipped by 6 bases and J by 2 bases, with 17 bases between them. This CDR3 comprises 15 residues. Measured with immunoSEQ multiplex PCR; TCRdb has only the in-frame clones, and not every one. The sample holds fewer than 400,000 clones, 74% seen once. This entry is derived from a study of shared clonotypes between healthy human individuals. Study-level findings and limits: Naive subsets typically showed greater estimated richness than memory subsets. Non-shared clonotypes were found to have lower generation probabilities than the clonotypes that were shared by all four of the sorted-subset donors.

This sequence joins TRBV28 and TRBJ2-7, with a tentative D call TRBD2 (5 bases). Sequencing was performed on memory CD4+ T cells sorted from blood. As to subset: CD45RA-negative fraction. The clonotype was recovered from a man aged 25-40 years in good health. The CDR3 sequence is CASRLPRAGTYEQYF. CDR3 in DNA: TGTGCCAGCAGGCTGCCGAGGGCAGGCACCTACGAGCAGTACTTC.